This note documents a single T cell receptor (beta chain) sequence. It lacks a known antigen. One end of the junction is discordant with germline, which a read error may explain. This sample is part of a study (dated by TCRdb to about 2015). With respect to the entire study: The study set out to test whether tumor-infiltrating Tregs in breast cancer get recruited from blood Tregs or are instead converted in situ from other CD4+ T cell subsets.

There are 16 amino acids in the CDR3, from cysteine to phenylalanine inclusive. Only the CDR3 portion is preserved as DNA: 48 bases, with reading frame beginning at the first base. Reading the germline V gene gives CDR1 SGHAT and CDR2 FQNNGV. The Miltenyi Naive CD4+ T Cell Isolation kit was used to purify naive CD4+ T cells, and Tregs were depleted with CD25 microbeads. Tregs, naive and memory CD4+ T cells from tumor, blood and ipsilateral draining lymph nodes of a few breast cancer patients underwent full-length TCR alpha and beta sequencing. Tumor tissue and lymph nodes obtained from ipsilateral axillary dissection were perfused with PBS, minced and then digested with collagenase I and hyaluronidase. Mononuclear cells from lymph nodes or about 55 ml of peripheral blood were isolated by Ficoll density gradient centrifugation. A purity exceeding 90% was confirmed by FACS for the sorted cell populations.

Amplification of full-length TCR variable regions was done by 5' RACE PCR using constant-region reverse primers, and this step was followed by semi-nested PCR with Nested Universal Primer A. The ReliaPrep RNA Cell Miniprep System was used to extract total RNA, which was then reverse transcribed into 5'RACE-ready cDNA with the SMARTer RACE 5'/3' Kit. Full-length TCR alpha and beta libraries were barcoded with multiplex adaptors and sequenced on an Illumina MiSeq. As for the authors' bioinformatics: For each of nine subset-tissue groups, sequencing data from the five patients were pooled, and the groups were compared by unsupervised clustering of TCR gene usage. The Morisita-Horn index, with shared sequences weighted by their contribution to each repertoire, was used to calculate repertoire similarity. Starting from the raw public reads, TCRdb applied fastp trimming at Q25, assembled clones with MiXCR and retained in-frame beta chains. Merged by CDR3 protein, the rows form single entries marked with the most common genes and DNA. Here the V and J calls rest on TCRdb's processing, not on the authors' analysis. The sample contains about 40,000 distinct CDR3 sequences, about 19% of them found a single time. 2.5% to 3.5% of the sample goes to the ten largest clones.

Study-wide findings and limitations: The TCR gene usage of tumor memory CD4+ T cells clustered together with blood and lymph node memory CD4+ cells and with lymph node naive CD4+ cells. The greatest overlap of tumor-infiltrating Treg TCR alpha and beta sequences was observed with tumor naive CD4+ T cells, followed by blood naive CD4+ T cells. The larger-cohort validation was restricted to a single TCR beta V-J rearrangement rather than whole repertoires.

This TCR derives from a female donor with breast cancer. The chain uses TRBV11-2 and TRBJ2-5, with the D call perhaps TRBD1 or TRBD2, each one matching 6 bases. Sequenced input: naive CD4+ T cells sorted from a lymph node. According to the study, the label for this sample's cell subset or site signals: naive CD4+ T cells, CD4+CD45RA+CD25-. The CDR3 sequence is CTSSRGGRVIEETQYF. The DNA sequence is as follows: TGTACCAGCAGCAGAGGGGGGCGGGTTATCGAAGAGACCCAGTACTTC.